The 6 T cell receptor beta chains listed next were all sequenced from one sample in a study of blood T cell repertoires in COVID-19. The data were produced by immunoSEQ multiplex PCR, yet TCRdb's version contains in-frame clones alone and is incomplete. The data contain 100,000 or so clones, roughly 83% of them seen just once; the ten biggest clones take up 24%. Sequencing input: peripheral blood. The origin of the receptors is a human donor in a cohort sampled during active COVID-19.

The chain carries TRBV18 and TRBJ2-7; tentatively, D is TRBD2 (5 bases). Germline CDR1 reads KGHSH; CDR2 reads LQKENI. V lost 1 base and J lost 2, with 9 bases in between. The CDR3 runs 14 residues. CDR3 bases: TGTGCCAGCTCACCACGTCGGGATACCTACGAGCAGTACTTC. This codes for CASSPRRDTYEQYF.

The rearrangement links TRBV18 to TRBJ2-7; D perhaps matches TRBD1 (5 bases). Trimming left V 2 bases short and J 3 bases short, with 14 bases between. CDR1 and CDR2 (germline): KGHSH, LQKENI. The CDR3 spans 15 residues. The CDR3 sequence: CASSPSSLQGYEQYF. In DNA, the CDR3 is TGTGCCAGCTCACCAAGTTCACTGCAGGGCTACGAGCAGTACTTC.

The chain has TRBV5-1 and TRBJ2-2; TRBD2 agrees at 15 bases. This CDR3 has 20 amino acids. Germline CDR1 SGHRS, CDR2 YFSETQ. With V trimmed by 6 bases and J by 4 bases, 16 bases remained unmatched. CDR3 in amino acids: CASNGAPGLAGGGITGELFF. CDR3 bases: TGCGCCAGCAACGGGGCACCGGGACTAGCGGGAGGAGGTATCACCGGGGAGCTGTTTTTT. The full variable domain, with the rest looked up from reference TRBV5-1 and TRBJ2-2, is KAGVTQTPRYLIKTRGQQVTLSCSPISGHRSVSWYQQTPGQGLQFLFEYFSETQRNKGNFPGRFSGRQFSNSRSEMNVSTLELGDSALYLCASNGAPGLAGGGITGELFFGEGSRLTVL.

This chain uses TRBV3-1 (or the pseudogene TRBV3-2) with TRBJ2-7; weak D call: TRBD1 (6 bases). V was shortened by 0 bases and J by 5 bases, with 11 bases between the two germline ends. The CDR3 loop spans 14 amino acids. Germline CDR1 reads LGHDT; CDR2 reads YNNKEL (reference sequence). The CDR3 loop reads CASSQDVGDNEQYF. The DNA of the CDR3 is TGTGCCAGCAGCCAAGATGTAGGGGACAACGAGCAGTACTTC.

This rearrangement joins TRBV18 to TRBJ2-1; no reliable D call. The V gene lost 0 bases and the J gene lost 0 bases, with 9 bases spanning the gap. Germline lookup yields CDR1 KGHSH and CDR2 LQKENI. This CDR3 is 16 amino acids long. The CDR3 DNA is TGTGCCAGCTCACCACCACGCGGTTTCTCCTACAATGAGCAGTTCTTC. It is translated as CASSPPRGFSYNEQFF.

This CDR3 reads CASSAPGGPFANTGELFF. In nucleotides, the CDR3 is TGTGCCAGCAGCGCCCCGGGGGGTCCGTTCGCGAACACCGGGGAGCTGTTTTTT. This chain links TRBV11-3 with TRBJ2-2; 7 nucleotides agree with TRBD2. This CDR3 comprises 18 residues. Germline-derived CDR1 and CDR2 are SGHNT and YENEEA. With V trimmed by 5 bases and J by 0 bases, 12 bases remained unmatched.